This T cell receptor beta chain was captured by sequencing in a study of cytomegalovirus exposure and HLA in healthy donors. The PCR employed 60 Vbeta primers together with 13 Jbeta primers. Assay: immunoSEQ multiplex PCR; the TCRdb copy retains only in-frame clones and omits some. This sample yields under 150,000 clones, of which approximately 81% are seen a single time; approximately 2.7% belongs to the top ten. Germline V gene data show CDR1 as MNHEY and CDR2 as SVGAGI. Trimming removed 5 bases from V and 4 bases from J, with 9 bases in between. The CDR3 sequence is 13 residues long. To note about this clone: What it binds is unknown.

Overall study findings and caveats: Associated with HLA alleles at 0.05 false discovery rate in a later analysis were 16,951 TCR beta sequences.

Sequencing input: PBMCs. The chain couples TRBV6-5 to TRBJ1-5; no definite D call. The TCR originated in a boy aged 2 to 10 in good health and CMV-seronegative. The CDR3 DNA reads as TGTGCCAGCAGTCGCGGCGGGAATCAGCCCCAGCATTTT. Protein product: CASSRGGNQPQHF.